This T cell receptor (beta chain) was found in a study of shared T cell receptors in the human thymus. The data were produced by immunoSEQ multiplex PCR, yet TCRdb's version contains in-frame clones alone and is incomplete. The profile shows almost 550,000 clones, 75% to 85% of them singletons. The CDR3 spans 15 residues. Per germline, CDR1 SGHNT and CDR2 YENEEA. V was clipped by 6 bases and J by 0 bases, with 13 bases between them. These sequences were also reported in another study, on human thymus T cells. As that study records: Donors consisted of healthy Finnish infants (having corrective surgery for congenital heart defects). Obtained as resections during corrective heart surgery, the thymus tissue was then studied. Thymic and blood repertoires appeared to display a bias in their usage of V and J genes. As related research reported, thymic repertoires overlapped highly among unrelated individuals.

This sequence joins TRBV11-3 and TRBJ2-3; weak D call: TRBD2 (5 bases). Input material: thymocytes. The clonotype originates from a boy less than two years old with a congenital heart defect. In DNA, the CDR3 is TGTGCCAGCAGTGAAGATCCGGGGAGCACAGATACGCAGTATTTT. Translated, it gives CASSEDPGSTDTQYF.